This T cell receptor (delta chain) appears in the sequencing data of a study of gamma-delta chains in newborns, infants, children. Looking at the study overall: Innate gammadelta T cells reportedly expand polyclonally right after birth, driven by microbial exposure, per the title.

CDR1 is GEAIGNYY and CDR2 is EKD in the germline V gene. The CDR3 is 17 residues long. TCRdb made new clone calls on the reads using CATT. The table has roughly 14,000 delta-chain clones, 7.3% seen once. Concerning this clone itself: At one end, the junction sequence differs from germline, possibly due to a read error.

The receptor was isolated from a child who was a newborn, infant or young child, either healthy, febrile or measles-vaccinated (not recorded which). Source material: blood. The chain employs TRDV2 and TRDJ3, with 11 bases that match TRDD3. The CDR3 sequence is CACDPAGGYWDTQQMFF. The CDR3 DNA reads TGTGCCTGTGACCCCGCTGGGGGATACTGGGACACCCAACAGATGTTTTTC.